This T cell receptor (beta chain) was found in a study of T cell repertoires in cytomegalovirus infection. Study information: Public TCR beta signatures marked donors with CMV infection and the matching HLA.

General study results and limits: The cumulative frequency of public TCR beta families distinguished individuals who carried CMV together with the relevant HLA. In two of eight donors, the top clonotype was HLA-C-restricted CMV-specific.

This CDR3 contains 17 residues. Per the germline V gene, CDR1 is MNHEY and CDR2 is SMNVEV (reference sequence). Trimming removed 4 bases from V and 2 bases from J; junction bases left unmatched: 11. MiXCR was run by TCRdb on the reads, yielding one entry per CDR3 protein. The data show around 630,000 distinct CDR3 sequences, with about 24% seen just once and roughly 8% held by the top ten. A note on this clonotype: Its specificity is unknown.

Sequencing input: CD8+ T cells from PBMCs. The chain links TRBV27 to TRBJ2-1, with 7 nucleotides matching TRBD2. This clonotype originated in a human donor in good health (CMV status not recorded). Some clones in this sample may be carry-over from other donors' samples. This CDR3 reads CASSSPTGGFPYNEQFF. The DNA of the CDR3 is TGTGCCAGCAGTTCCCCGACCGGGGGGTTTCCCTACAATGAGCAGTTCTTC.